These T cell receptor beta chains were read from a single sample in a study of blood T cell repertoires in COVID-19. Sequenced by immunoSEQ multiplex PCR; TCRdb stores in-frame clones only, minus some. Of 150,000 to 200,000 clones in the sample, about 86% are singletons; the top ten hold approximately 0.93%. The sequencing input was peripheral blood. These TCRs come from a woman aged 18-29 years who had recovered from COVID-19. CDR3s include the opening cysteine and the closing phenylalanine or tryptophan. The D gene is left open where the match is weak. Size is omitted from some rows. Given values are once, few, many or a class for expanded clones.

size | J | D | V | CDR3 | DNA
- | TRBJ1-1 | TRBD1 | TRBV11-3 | CASSSGQGNTEAFF | TGTGCCAGCAGCTCGGGACAGGGGAACACTGAAGCTTTCTTT
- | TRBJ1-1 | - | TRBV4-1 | CASSQGDSLNTEAFF | TGCGCCAGCAGCCAAGGGGACTCCCTGAACACTGAAGCTTTCTTT
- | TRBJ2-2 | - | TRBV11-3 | CASSLDFIRSGAGELFF | TGTGCCAGCAGCTTAGATTTTATCAGGTCGGGGGCCGGGGAGCTGTTTTTT
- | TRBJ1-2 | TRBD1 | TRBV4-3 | CASSQPDRGGSGYTF | TGCGCCAGCAGCCAACCGGACAGGGGAGGTAGTGGCTACACCTTC
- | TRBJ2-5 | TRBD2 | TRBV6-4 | CASSYLAGGPETQYF | TGTGCCAGCAGCTATCTAGCGGGGGGGCCGGAGACCCAGTACTTC
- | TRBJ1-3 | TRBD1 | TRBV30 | CAWRETGGSGNTIYF | TGTGCCTGGAGGGAAACAGGGGGCTCTGGAAACACCATATATTTT
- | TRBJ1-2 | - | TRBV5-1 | CASSLVQEGYGYTF | TGCGCCAGCAGCTTGGTTCAGGAGGGGTATGGCTACACCTTC
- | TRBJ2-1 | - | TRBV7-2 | CASRASRDSLDEQFF | TGTGCCAGCAGAGCCTCCCGGGACTCCCTTGATGAGCAGTTCTTC
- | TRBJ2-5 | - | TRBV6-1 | CASTLSPRETQYF | TGTGCCAGCACCCTCTCCCCCCGGGAGACCCAGTACTTC
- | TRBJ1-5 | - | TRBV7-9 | CASSPRGDGNQPQHF | TGTGCCAGCAGCCCCCGGGGGGATGGCAATCAGCCCCAGCATTTT
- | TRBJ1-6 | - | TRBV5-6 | CASSPDTSYNSPLHF | TGTGCCAGCAGTCCCGACACCTCCTATAATTCACCCCTCCACTTT
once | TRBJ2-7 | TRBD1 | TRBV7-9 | CASSIAGTAYF | TGTGCCAGCAGCATCGCCGGGACAGCGTACTTC
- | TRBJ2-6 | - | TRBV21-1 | CASSLSSGANVLTF | TGTGCCAGCTCCCTGAGCTCTGGGGCCAACGTCCTGACTTTC
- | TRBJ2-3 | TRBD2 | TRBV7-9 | CASSLAGLAGRPDF | TGTGCCAGCAGCTTAGCGGGACTAGCGGGTCGACCGGATTTT
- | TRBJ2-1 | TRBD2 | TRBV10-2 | CASSPRLAGEQFF | TGCGCCAGCAGTCCGCGACTAGCGGGAGAGCAGTTCTTC
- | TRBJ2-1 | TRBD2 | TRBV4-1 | CASSQDLAGTTVWDEQFF | TGCGCCAGCAGCCAAGACTTAGCGGGGACTACCGTGTGGGATGAGCAGTTCTTC
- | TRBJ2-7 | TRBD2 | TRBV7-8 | CASSRAGGLYEQYF | TGTGCCAGCAGCCGGGCGGGGGGCCTCTACGAGCAGTACTTC
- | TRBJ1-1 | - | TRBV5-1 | CASSVTHPGGTEAFF | TGCGCCAGCAGCGTGACACATCCCGGGGGCACTGAAGCTTTCTTT
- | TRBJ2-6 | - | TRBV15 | CATSRDNSGANVLTF | TGTGCCACCAGCAGAGATAACTCTGGGGCCAACGTCCTGACTTTC
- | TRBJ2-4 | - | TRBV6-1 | CASSEFEETLVAKNIQYF | TGTGCCAGCAGTGAATTCGAGGAGACCCTAGTGGCCAAAAACATTCAGTACTTC
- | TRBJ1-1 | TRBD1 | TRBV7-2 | CASSNRGRDTEAFF | TGTGCCAGCAGCAACAGGGGGCGCGACACTGAAGCTTTCTTT
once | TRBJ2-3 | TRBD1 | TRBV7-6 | CASSPRTGGNTDTQYF | TGTGCCAGCAGCCCACGGACAGGGGGCAACACAGATACGCAGTATTTT
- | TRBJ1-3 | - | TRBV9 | CASSSTGIPPIYF | TGTGCCAGCAGCAGTACGGGGATCCCGCCCATATATTTT
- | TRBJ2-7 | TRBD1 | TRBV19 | CASSRDRAGEQYF | TGTGCCAGTAGCCGGGACAGGGCAGGCGAGCAGTACTTC
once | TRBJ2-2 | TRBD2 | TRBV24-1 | CATSGRGAIYANTGELFF | TGTGCCACCAGTGGGCGGGGGGCGATCTATGCGAACACCGGGGAGCTGTTTTTT
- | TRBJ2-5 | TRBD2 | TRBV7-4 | CASSLGLAVRQETQYF | TGTGCCAGCAGCTTGGGACTAGCGGTCAGACAAGAGACCCAGTACTTC
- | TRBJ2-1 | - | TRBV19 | CASSIWTASYNEQFF | TGTGCCAGTAGTATTTGGACAGCCTCCTACAATGAGCAGTTCTTC
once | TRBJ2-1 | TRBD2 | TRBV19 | CASSPRGDEQFF | TGTGCCAGTAGTCCCCGGGGGGATGAGCAGTTCTTC
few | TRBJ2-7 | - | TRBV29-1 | CSVQGGQGGDEQYF | TGCAGCGTCCAAGGGGGGCAGGGGGGTGACGAGCAGTACTTC
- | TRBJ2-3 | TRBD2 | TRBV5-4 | CASSLALSGESTDTQYF | TGTGCCAGCAGCTTGGCGCTTAGCGGGGAAAGCACAGATACGCAGTATTTT
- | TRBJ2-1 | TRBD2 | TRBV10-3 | CAISASGGGNEQFF | TGTGCCATCAGTGCTAGCGGGGGCGGGAATGAGCAGTTCTTC
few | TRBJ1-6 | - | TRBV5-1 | CASSLQAQENSPLHF | TGCGCCAGCAGCCTCCAGGCGCAGGAAAATTCACCCCTCCACTTT
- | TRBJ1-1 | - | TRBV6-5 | CASSPRGNTEAFF | TGTGCCAGCAGCCCCAGGGGGAACACTGAAGCTTTCTTT
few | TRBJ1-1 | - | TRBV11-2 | CASSYTMNTEAFF | TGTGCCAGCAGCTACACCATGAACACTGAAGCTTTCTTT
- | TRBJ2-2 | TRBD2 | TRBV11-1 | CASSPPGLAETGELFF | TGTGCCAGCAGCCCCCCCGGGCTAGCGGAGACCGGGGAGCTGTTTTTT
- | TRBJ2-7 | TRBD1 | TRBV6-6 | CASSYSGDRTYEQYF | TGTGCCAGCAGTTACTCAGGGGACAGAACCTACGAGCAGTACTTC
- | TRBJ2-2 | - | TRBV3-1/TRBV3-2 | CASSQVAYTGELFF | TGTGCCAGCAGCCAAGTTGCGTACACCGGGGAGCTGTTTTTT
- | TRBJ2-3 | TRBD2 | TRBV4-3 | CASSQVLAGGPDTQYF | TGCGCCAGCAGCCAAGTACTAGCGGGAGGGCCAGATACGCAGTATTTT
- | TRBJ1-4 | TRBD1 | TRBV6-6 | CASSLGQGAITNEKLFF | TGTGCCAGCAGTCTAGGACAGGGGGCTATAACTAATGAAAAACTGTTTTTT
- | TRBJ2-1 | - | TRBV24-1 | CATSDRGTQSYNEQFF | TGTGCCACCAGTGATCGCGGGACTCAATCCTACAATGAGCAGTTCTTC
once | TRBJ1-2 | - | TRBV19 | CASSISQGDYGYTF | TGTGCCAGTAGTATCTCACAGGGTGACTATGGCTACACCTTC
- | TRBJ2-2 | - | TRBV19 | CASSTRPTDPLNTGELFF | TGTGCCAGTAGTACGAGGCCGACAGACCCACTTAACACCGGGGAGCTGTTTTTT
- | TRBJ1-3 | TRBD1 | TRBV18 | CASSPQGANGNTIYF | TGTGCCAGCTCACCCCAGGGGGCGAACGGAAACACCATATATTTT
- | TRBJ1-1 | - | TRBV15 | CATSTSARVGTEAFF | TGTGCCACCAGCACATCGGCCAGGGTGGGCACTGAAGCTTTCTTT
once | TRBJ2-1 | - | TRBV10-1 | CASRPPGHRSNEQFF | TGCGCCAGCAGACCCCCGGGACACCGTTCCAATGAGCAGTTCTTC
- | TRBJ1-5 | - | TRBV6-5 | CAPLSQGVDQPQHF | TGTGCCCCTCTTAGTCAGGGCGTGGATCAGCCCCAGCATTTT
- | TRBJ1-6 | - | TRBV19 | CASSIQANNSPLHF | TGTGCCAGTAGTATCCAGGCCAATAATTCACCCCTCCACTTT
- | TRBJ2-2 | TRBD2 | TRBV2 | CASSASSGRATPGELFF | TGTGCCAGCAGTGCGTCTAGCGGGAGGGCCACCCCCGGGGAGCTGTTTTTT
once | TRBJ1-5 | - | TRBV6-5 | CASSYSSRGFNQPQHF | TGTGCCAGCAGTTACTCGTCCAGGGGTTTCAATCAGCCCCAGCATTTT
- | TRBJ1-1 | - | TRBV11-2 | CASSLNRGNTEAFF | TGTGCCAGCAGCTTAAATCGGGGGAACACTGAAGCTTTCTTT
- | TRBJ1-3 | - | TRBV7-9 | CASSPRGGNTIYF | TGTGCCAGCAGCCCCCGGGGTGGAAACACCATATATTTT
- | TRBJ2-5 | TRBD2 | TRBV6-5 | CASSYVTSGRFETQYF | TGTGCCAGCAGTTACGTTACTAGCGGGAGATTCGAGACCCAGTACTTC
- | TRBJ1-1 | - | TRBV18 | CASSPGGSGRANTEAFF | TGTGCCAGCTCACCAGGCGGGTCAGGGAGGGCGAACACTGAAGCTTTCTTT
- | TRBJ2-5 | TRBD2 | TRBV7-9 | CASSPRTSGGAETQYF | TGTGCCAGCAGCCCTAGGACTAGCGGGGGGGCGGAGACCCAGTACTTC
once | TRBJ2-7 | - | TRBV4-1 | CASSRRQDNYEQYF | TGCGCCAGCAGCCGACGGCAGGATAACTACGAGCAGTACTTC
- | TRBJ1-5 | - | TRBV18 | CASSYNRVGQPQHF | TGTGCCAGCTCATACAACAGGGTGGGTCAGCCCCAGCATTTT
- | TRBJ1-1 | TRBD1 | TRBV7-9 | CASSIGQGARTEAFF | TGTGCCAGCAGCATAGGACAGGGGGCGCGGACTGAAGCTTTCTTT
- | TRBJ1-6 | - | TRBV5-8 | CASSFGGFSYNSPLHF | TGTGCCAGCAGCTTCGGGGGATTCTCCTATAATTCACCCCTCCACTTT
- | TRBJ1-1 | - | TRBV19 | CASSNREMNTEAFF | TGTGCCAGTAGTAACAGGGAAATGAACACTGAAGCTTTCTTT
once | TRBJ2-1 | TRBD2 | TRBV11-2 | CASSLGRLAGEDEQFF | TGTGCCAGCAGCTTAGGTCGGCTAGCGGGAGAGGATGAGCAGTTCTTC